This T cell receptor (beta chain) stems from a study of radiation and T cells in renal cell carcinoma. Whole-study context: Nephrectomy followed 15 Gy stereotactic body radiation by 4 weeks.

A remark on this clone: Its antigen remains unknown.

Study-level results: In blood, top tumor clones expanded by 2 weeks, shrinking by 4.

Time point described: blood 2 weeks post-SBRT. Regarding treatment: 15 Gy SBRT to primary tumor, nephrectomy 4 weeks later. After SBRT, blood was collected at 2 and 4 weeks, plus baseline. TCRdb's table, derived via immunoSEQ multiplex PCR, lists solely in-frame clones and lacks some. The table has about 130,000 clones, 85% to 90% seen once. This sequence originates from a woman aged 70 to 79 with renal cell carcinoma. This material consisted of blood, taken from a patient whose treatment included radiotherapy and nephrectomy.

CDR3 residues: CASSWGGDPSYEQYF. CDR3 nucleotide sequence: TGTGCCAGCAGCTGGGGCGGAGATCCTTCCTACGAGCAGTACTTC. V gene TRBV11-3 combines with J gene TRBJ2-7, with D perhaps TRBD1 (5 bases). The V end lost 4 bases, the J end lost 1 base, and 14 bases lay between the germline ends. CDR1 SGHNT and CDR2 YENEEA come from the germline V gene. The CDR3 sequence is 15 residues long.